This TCR beta chain appears in the sequencing data of a study of T cells after yellow fever vaccination. The study made its TCR cDNA through 5'RACE template switching. That step introduced a universal primer site along with UMIs. One entry per CDR3 protein results from TCRdb running MiXCR on the 5' RACE reads. Of more than 350,000 distinct CDR3 sequences in the sample, approximately 10% were seen once. The TCR comes from a man aged 18-30 years who received the YFV17D yellow fever vaccine. The sample was PBMCs, taken on the day of the first yellow fever vaccination.

DNA of the CDR3: TGTGCCAGCAGCTTCGGCCACACCGGGGAGCTGTTTTTT. It translates to CASSFGHTGELFF. The rearrangement uses TRBV7-3 and TRBJ2-2; D is unresolved. Trimming stripped 3 bases from V and 3 bases from J, with 5 bases between. CDR3 size: 13 residues. The germline gives CDR1 SGHTA, CDR2 FQGTGA.